Each of the 13 T cell receptor beta chains below was sequenced from the same sample in a study of beta chain features in type 1 diabetes. Regarding the study as a whole: Among all four CD4+ subsets, Type 1 diabetes patients had TCRB CDR3s that were moderately but significantly shorter.

What was sequenced were expressed TCRB transcripts, since all of the isolated RNA had been reverse transcribed. Some clones are missing from TCRdb's copy, which holds only in-frame ones; the method was immunoSEQ multiplex PCR. The sample has 300,000 to 450,000 clones, roughly 9.8% seen once. These receptors are not linked to any known antigen. Material for sequencing was central memory CD4+ T cells from blood. The receptors stem from a man aged 25 to 40 with type 1 diabetes.

There are a few counts of this clone. The rearrangement links TRBV9 to TRBJ1-1; TRBD1 matches at 7 bases. This CDR3 is built from 15 residues. Germline CDR1 is SGDLS and CDR2 is YYNGEE. The V segment lost 4 bases and the J segment 7 bases; nucleotides outside the gene matches: 13. CDR3 in amino acids: CASSTRDSPTSEAFF. The CDR3 DNA sequence: TGTGCCAGCAGCACCAGGGACAGCCCGACTAGTGAAGCTTTCTTT.

This clone occurred a few times. V and J are TRBV6-1 and TRBJ1-1; TRBD1 might be the D (5 bases). Germline V gene lookup returns CDR1 MNHNS and CDR2 SASEGT. The germline V and J ends were trimmed by 5 bases and 0 bases, with 13 bases remaining between them. The CDR3 extends over 15 amino acids. The CDR3 DNA is TGTGCCAGCAGTCCCTCAGACAGTTTGAACACTGAAGCTTTCTTT. Protein: CASSPSDSLNTEAFF.

This clone was detected only a few times. The rearrangement links TRBV6-5 to TRBJ1-2, with D perhaps TRBD1 (6 bases). Per the germline V gene, CDR1 is MNHEY and CDR2 is SVGAGI. The CDR3 sequence is 15 residues long. V dropped 6 bases and J dropped 6 bases, with 20 bases sitting between them. The CDR3 loop reads CASSPDYRVSDGYTF. The CDR3, as DNA: TGTGCCAGCAGCCCCGACTACAGGGTTTCGGATGGCTACACCTTC.

In its sample, this clone was seen a few times. This chain connects TRBV5-1 to TRBJ2-1; TRBD2 matches 9 bases. J was trimmed by 4 bases and V by 2 bases; bases with no gene match: 7. The germline V gene has CDR1 SGHRS and CDR2 YFSETQ. This CDR3 comprises 16 residues. The CDR3: CASSLLAGKGYNEQFF. The CDR3 region has the DNA TGCGCCAGCAGCTTACTAGCGGGCAAGGGTTACAATGAGCAGTTCTTC.

This clone was picked up many times. V and J are TRBV28 and TRBJ2-2; D tentatively reads TRBD1 or TRBD2 (5 bases each). Germline V gives CDR1 MDHEN, CDR2 SYDVKM. This CDR3 region has 15 residues. V was cut by 3 bases and J by 6 bases, with 14 bases left in between. The CDR3 DNA follows: TGTGCCAGCAGTTTTGGGGGTTCCCTACCCGGGGAGCTGTTTTTT. Protein sequence: CASSFGGSLPGELFF.

The chain couples TRBV29-1 to TRBJ1-2, with D possibly TRBD1 on 5 matching bases. This CDR3 is built from 15 residues. Trimming removed 7 bases from V and 3 bases from J, with 21 bases in between. The germline V gene encodes CDR1 SQVTM and CDR2 ANQGSEA. The CDR3 nucleotides are TGCAGCGCCGCGAACCCCGGGGCGAGGGACTATGGCTACACCTTC. Amino acid sequence: CSAANPGARDYGYTF.

This clone was counted between two and nine times. The chain uses TRBV5-1 and TRBJ1-1, with no clear D. CDR3 size: 17 residues. V lost 0 bases and J lost 6, with 21 bases in between. The V gene's germline CDR1 is SGHRS and CDR2 YFSETQ. The CDR3 DNA reads TGCGCCAGCAGCTTGGCCGAGTCTTTCGGGGATTTGGCTGAAGCTTTCTTT. This sequence encodes CASSLAESFGDLAEAFF.

V is TRBV6-5 and J is TRBJ2-7; D unclear. Germline loops: CDR1 MNHEY, CDR2 SVGAGI. With 0 bases removed from V and 8 bases from J, the gap between germline ends came to 8 bases. This CDR3 is 12 amino acids long. The CDR3 protein is CASSYSQQKQYF. CDR3 DNA sequence: TGTGCCAGCAGTTACTCACAGCAAAAGCAGTACTTC.

This clone has a count of ten or more. V and J are TRBV7-8 and TRBJ2-1; 8 bases match TRBD1. CDR3 length: 16 residues. From germline, CDR1 is SGHVS and CDR2 FQNEAQ. After removal of 5 bases from V and 2 bases from J, the junction contained 8 bases not matched to a gene. The CDR3 nucleotides are TGTGCCAGCAGCCAGGGGGCGGGCATAGCCTACAATGAGCAGTTCTTC. It is translated as CASSQGAGIAYNEQFF.

This chain connects TRBV5-4 to TRBJ2-7, with 8 positions matching TRBD2. The CDR3 is made up of 16 amino acids. The V segment lost 4 bases and the J segment 0 bases; nucleotides outside the gene matches: 9. CDR1 SGHNT and CDR2 YYREEE come from the germline V gene (reference sequence). The CDR3 bases are TGTGCCAGCAGCCCGGGCGGGCTAGCGGGCTCCTACGAGCAGTACTTC. It translates to CASSPGGLAGSYEQYF. The whole variable domain, filled in from reference TRBV5-4 and TRBJ2-7, reads ETGVTQSPTHLIKTRGQQVTLRCSSQSGHNTVSWYQQALGQGPQFIFQYYREEENGRGNFPPRFSGLQFPNYSSELNVNALELDDSALYLCASSPGGLAGSYEQYFGPGTRLTVT.

This clone turned up a few times. V gene TRBV7-9 combines with J gene TRBJ2-7, with D possibly matching TRBD1 (6 bases). This CDR3 region has 14 residues. Trimming stripped 2 bases from V and 7 bases from J, with 15 bases between. Per the germline V gene, CDR1 is SEHNR and CDR2 is FQNEAQ (reference sequence). CDR3 loop: CASSLNTGWREQYF. The DNA for the CDR3 is TGTGCCAGCAGCTTAAATACAGGGTGGAGAGAGCAGTACTTC. Full variable domain (missing parts from reference TRBV7-9 and TRBJ2-7): DTGVSQNPRHKITKRGQNVTFRCDPISEHNRLYWYRQTLGQGPEFLTYFQNEAQLEKSRLLSDRFSAERPKGSFSTLEIQRTEQGDSAMYLCASSLNTGWREQYFGPGTRLTVT.

This clone was recorded many times. The chain uses TRBV14 and TRBJ1-2, with D perhaps matching TRBD1 (5 bases). This CDR3 is 16 amino acids long. Germline V lookup: CDR1 SGHDN, CDR2 FVKESK. With 4 bases removed from V and 0 bases from J, the gap between germline ends came to 15 bases. The CDR3 sequence is CASSLIQGGANYGYTF. The CDR3 nucleotides are TGTGCCAGCAGCCTAATCCAGGGAGGAGCTAACTATGGCTACACCTTC.

This clone was counted a few times. A read error may explain this, as a much larger clone is one base away. This chain uses TRBV7-2 with TRBJ2-5; D gene ambiguous. The better agreement between TRBJ2-7 and the DNA end casts doubt on the J call. Germline lookup yields CDR1 SGHTA and CDR2 FQGNSA. The CDR3 runs to 11 residues. The CDR3, as DNA: TGTGCCAGCAGCTTAGAGTACGAGCAGTACTTC. Amino acids: CASSLEYEQYF.